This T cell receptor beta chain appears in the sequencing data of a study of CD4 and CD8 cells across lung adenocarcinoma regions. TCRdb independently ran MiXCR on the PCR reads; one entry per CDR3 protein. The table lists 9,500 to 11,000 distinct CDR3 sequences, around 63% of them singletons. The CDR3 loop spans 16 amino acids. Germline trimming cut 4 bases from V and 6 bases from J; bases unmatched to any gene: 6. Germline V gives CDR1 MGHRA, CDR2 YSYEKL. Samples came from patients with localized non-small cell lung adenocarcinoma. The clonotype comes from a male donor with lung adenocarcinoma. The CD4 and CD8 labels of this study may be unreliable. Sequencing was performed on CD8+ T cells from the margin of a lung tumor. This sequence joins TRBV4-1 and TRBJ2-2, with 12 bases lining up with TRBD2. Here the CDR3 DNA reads TGCGCCAGCAGCCTGTCTAGCGGGAGGGCGTCCGGGGAGCTGTTTTTT. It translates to CASSLSSGRASGELFF.